This T cell receptor beta chain was found in a study of shared clonotypes between healthy human individuals (dated by TCRdb to 2020 to 2021). Study-level background: A few men and two women, aged 18 to 49 years, made up the cohort. For each donor, three plates each were used for CD4 naive and CD4 memory, two plates were used for CD8 naive, and one plate was used for CD8 memory. Blood TCR repertoires of a handful of healthy adults were deeply sequenced to estimate repertoire size and the extent of clonotype sharing between individuals. Different laboratories and diverse techniques were used to prepare libraries and sequence TCR repertoires, to increase sequencing depth and limit assay-specific biases. Per donor, leukapheresis produced somewhere between about 0.94 and 9 billion PBMCs.

For this chain, trimming is 3 bases at the V end and 4 bases at the J end, and the number of junction bases without a gene match is 8. The germline V gene provides CDR1 SGHTA and CDR2 FQGTGA. The CDR3 goes from the cysteine to the phenylalanine over 16 residues. Only CDR3 DNA is held: 48 bases, read in frame from base 1. The donors were healthy, HIV-negative adults who had no recently reported acute infections or vaccinations. Every donor was a Caucasian adult living in Nashville, Tennessee, USA. CD4+ T cells were enriched through magnetic negative selection, after which naive cells were positively selected on CD45RA and the remaining negative fraction served as the memory subset. After blood collection by leukapheresis, PBMCs were isolated using Ficoll-Histopaque density gradient centrifugation and then cryopreserved in the vapor phase of liquid nitrogen. Analytical flow cytometry was used to check the purity and quantity of every magnetically sorted T cell population. Genomic DNA was isolated from every sorted fraction and measured by UV absorbance on a Nanodrop 2000c.

On this clone: Its antigen is not yet known. Base qualities are missing; no much larger clone stands one base away.

TCR CDR3 regions were amplified from genomic DNA by multiplex PCR using the deep immunoSEQ assay. Genomic DNA extracted from each cell subset was distributed evenly over all wells of several immunoSEQ 96-well plates, and each plate served as one replicate. For sorted subsets, roughly 0.2 ug genomic DNA, equal to about 30,000 T cell genomes, was loaded into each replicate PCR. Purified libraries were quantified with a Qubit 3.0 fluorometer, sized on a Bioanalyzer 2100, and re-quantified with the KAPA Library Quantification kit. Every immunoSEQ 96-well plate was sequenced on a separate single-read 150-cycle Illumina NextSeq 550 flow cell. The original pipeline was this. Because only junctional sequences without quality scores were contained in the immunoSEQ output, filtering matching that applied to full-length reads could not be performed. To assign V/J genes and CDR3, sequences were annotated against IMGT germline references using PyIR, a Python wrapper for IgBLAST v1.9. Reads with weak V/J assignments (E-value above 1e-6), missing CDR3, stop codons, out-of-frame junctions, or ambiguous translated residues were removed. V3J clonotypes were defined as sequences sharing the same inferred V gene, J gene, and CDR3 amino acid sequence. Percentage overlap between repertoires was computed as shared unique clonotypes divided by the size of the smaller repertoire. Richness of each repertoire was evaluated using RTK rarefaction, the Chao1 estimator, and Recon v2.1 estimates of unobserved clonotypes. Generation probabilities were computed with OLGA for all TCRbeta clonotypes obtained by the gDNA method from a few donors. The source is immuneACCESS, and TCRdb retained only in-frame sequences with V and J called. Part of the clones is not carried over; for the studies checked, unresolved V genes explain less than half of this, and the remainder is unexplained. V and J calls and clone size are those listed in that table; D and trimming were worked out from the DNA. The sample yields 2,500,000 or so clones; 80% to 95% were counted once. The ten largest clones add up to 0.35% to 0.45% of the sample.

Points the paper makes about the study in general: Because the study included a small number of donors, the genetic and exposure-history diversity represented was limited. Rarefaction of sorted-subset datasets indicated incomplete sequencing despite the large sequencing depth. Pairwise subsampling indicated that sequencing depth was expected to affect the degree of clonotype sharing among donors. Compared with non-shared clonotypes, the clonotypes found in all four sorted-subset donors had higher generation probabilities. Estimated clonotype richness was generally larger for naive than for memory subsets. Across a handful of donors, approximately 5% of naive CD4, 3% to 3.5% of naive CD8, about 2.3% of memory CD4, and about 0.44% of memory CD8 clonotypes were shared. Only blood was sampled, and tissue TCR repertoires likely differ from those in blood.

In this chain, TRBV7-3 is recombined with TRBJ2-2; TRBD1 fits 7 bases in the junction. The material sequenced was naive CD4+ T cells from PBMCs. The cell subset or site label here, explained by the study, means: CD45RA+ positively selected. The sequence derives from a man aged 18 to 29 in good health. Some clones in this sample may be carry-over from other donors' samples. The CDR3 region reads CASSLIRGRATGELFF. The DNA sequence follows: TGTGCCAGCAGCTTGATTAGGGGGCGGGCCACCGGGGAGCTGTTTTTT. Extended through the reference TRBV7-3 and TRBJ2-2 proteins, this CDR3 yields the full variable domain: GAGVSQTPSNKVTEKGKYVELRCDPISGHTALYWYRQSLGQGPEFLIYFQGTGAADDSGLPNDRFFAVRPEGSVSTLKIQRTERGDSAVYLCASSLIRGRATGELFFGEGSRLTVL.